This TCR beta chain was profiled in a study of T cells after yellow fever vaccination. General observations from the study: The CD4 compartment and the CD8 compartment contained a small share of clonotypes in common.

A single record per CDR3 protein comes from TCRdb applying MiXCR to the 5' RACE reads. The sample holds a few hundred thousand distinct CDR3 sequences; roughly 20% are singletons and the top ten take roughly a sixth. This clonotype was observed many times. What it recognizes is unknown. The origin of this receptor is a man in his late teens or twenties who received the YFV17D yellow fever vaccine. The specimen was PBMCs, collected before the yellow fever booster vaccination.

CDR3 in amino acids: CASNGQGPSYEQYV. The CDR3 DNA follows: TGTGCCAGCAACGGACAGGGACCTTCCTACGAGCAGTACGTC. This sequence joins TRBV6-6 and TRBJ2-7, with 8 bases aligning to TRBD1. In germline, CDR1 is MNHNY, CDR2 SVGAGI (reference sequence). The CDR3 has 14 amino acids. The V and J ends lost 7 bases and 1 base, in that order; junction bases with no gene match: 6.